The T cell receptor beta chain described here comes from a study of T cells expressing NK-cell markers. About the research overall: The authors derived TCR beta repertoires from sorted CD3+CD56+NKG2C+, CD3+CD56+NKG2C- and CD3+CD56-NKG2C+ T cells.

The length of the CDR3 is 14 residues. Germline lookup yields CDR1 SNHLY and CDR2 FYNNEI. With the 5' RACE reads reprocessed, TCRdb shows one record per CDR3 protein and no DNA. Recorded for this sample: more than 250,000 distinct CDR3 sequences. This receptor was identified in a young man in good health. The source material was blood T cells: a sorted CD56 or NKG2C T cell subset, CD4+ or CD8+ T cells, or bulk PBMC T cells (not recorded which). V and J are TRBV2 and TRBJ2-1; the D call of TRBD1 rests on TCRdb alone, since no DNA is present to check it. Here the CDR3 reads CASSEDRVLHEQFF. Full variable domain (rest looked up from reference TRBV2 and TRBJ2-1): EPEVTQTPSHQVTQMGQEVILRCVPISNHLYFYWYRQILGQKVEFLVSFYNNEISEKSEIFDDQFSVERPDGSNFTLKIRSTKLEDSAMYFCASSEDRVLHEQFFGPGTRLTVL.